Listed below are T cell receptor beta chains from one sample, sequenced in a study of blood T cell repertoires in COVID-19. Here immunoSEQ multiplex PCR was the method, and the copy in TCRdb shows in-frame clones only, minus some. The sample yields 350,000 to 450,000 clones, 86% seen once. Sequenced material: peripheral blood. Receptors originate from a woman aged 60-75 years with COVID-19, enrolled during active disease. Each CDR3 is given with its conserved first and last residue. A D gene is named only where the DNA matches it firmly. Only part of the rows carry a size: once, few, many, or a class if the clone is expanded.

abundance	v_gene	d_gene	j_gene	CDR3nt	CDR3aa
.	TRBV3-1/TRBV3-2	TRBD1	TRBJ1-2	TGTGCCAGCAGCCAGACCGACAGGGGAGCTAACTATGGCTACACCTTC	CASSQTDRGANYGYTF
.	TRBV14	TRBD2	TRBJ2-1	TGTGCCAGCAGCCGCCTGGGACTAGCGACCTACAATGAGCAGTTCTTC	CASSRLGLATYNEQFF
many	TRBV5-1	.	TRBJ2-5	TGCGCCAGCAGCTTGATGCGGGTACAAGAGACCCAGTACTTC	CASSLMRVQETQYF
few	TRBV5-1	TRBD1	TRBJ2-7	TGCGCCAGCAGCCCCATTATCGGACAGGGCGAGCAGTACTTC	CASSPIIGQGEQYF
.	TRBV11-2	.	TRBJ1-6	TGTGCCAGCAGCTCTGGGGCGGGGAATTCACCCCTCCACTTT	CASSSGAGNSPLHF
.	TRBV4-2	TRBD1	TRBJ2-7	TGTGCCAGCAGCCAACCGGGACAGGGAAACGAGCAGTACTTC	CASSQPGQGNEQYF
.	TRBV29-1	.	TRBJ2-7	TGCAGCGTTGAAACAGCCGGGATCATCTTTTACGAGCAGTACTTC	CSVETAGIIFYEQYF
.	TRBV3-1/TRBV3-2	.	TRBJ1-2	TGTGCCAGCAGCCAAGCCCAGGCGGGCGGCTACACCTTC	CASSQAQAGGYTF
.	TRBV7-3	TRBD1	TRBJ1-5	TGTGCCAGCAGCTCTCCGGACAGGGGTCAGCCCCAGCATTTT	CASSSPDRGQPQHF
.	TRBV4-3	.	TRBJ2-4	TGCGCCAGCAGCCAAGATCAAGCTCGCGGAATTCAGTACTTC	CASSQDQARGIQYF
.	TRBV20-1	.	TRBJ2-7	TGCAGTGCCAGGACTTACTACGAGCAGTACTTC	CSARTYYEQYF
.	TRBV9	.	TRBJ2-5	TGTGCCAGCAGCCCCCAAGGGCAGGGTGGAGAGACCCAGTACTTC	CASSPQGQGGETQYF
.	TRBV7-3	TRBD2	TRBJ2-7	TGTGCCAGCAGCTCTCGCGGGGCTAGCGGGGTGAACGAGCAGTACTTC	CASSSRGASGVNEQYF
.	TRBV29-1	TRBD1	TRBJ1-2	TGCAGCGTTGAAGGGACAGGGGTAACTGGCTACACCTTC	CSVEGTGVTGYTF
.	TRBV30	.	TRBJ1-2	TGTGCCTGGAGTGTACCCCGACGGGGGAACTATGGCTACACCTTC	CAWSVPRRGNYGYTF
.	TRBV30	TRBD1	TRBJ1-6	TGTGCCTGGAGCCCCGGACAGGGATCACCCCTCCACTTT	CAWSPGQGSPLHF
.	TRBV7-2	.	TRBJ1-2	TGTGCCAGCAGCTCCCCAGCAGGGCCCTATGGCTACACCTTC	CASSSPAGPYGYTF
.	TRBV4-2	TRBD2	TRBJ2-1	TGTGCCAGCAGCCGGGGACTAGCGGGGGGGCCGCTAGGCAATGAGCAGTTCTTC	CASSRGLAGGPLGNEQFF
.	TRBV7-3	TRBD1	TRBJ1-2	TGTGCCAGCAGCCAAAACACAGGGGGCCTCGGCTACACCTTC	CASSQNTGGLGYTF
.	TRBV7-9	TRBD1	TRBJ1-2	TGTGCCAGCAGCTTCACAGGGGGCTGGGGCTATGGCTACACCTTC	CASSFTGGWGYGYTF
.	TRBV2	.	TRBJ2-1	TGTGCCAGTCGGAGGGCAGGGGACTACTACAATGAGCAGTTCTTC	CASRRAGDYYNEQFF
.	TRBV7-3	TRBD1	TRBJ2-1	TGTGCCAGCAGCTTACAAACAGGGGAGAATGAGCAGTTCTTC	CASSLQTGENEQFF
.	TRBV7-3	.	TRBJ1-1	TGTGCCAGCAGCTTAACTCCAGGGAAAAACACTGAAGCTTTCTTT	CASSLTPGKNTEAFF
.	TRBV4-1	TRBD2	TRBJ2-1	TGCGCCAGCAGCCAAGTCGGGACTAGCGGGGGGGCTAATGAGCAGTTCTTC	CASSQVGTSGGANEQFF
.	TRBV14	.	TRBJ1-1	TGTGCCAGCAGCCAAGGGACAAACACTGAAGCTTTCTTT	CASSQGTNTEAFF
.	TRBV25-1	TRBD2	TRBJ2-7	TGTGCCAGCAGTGCGCGCGGGGGACCCTACTTCTACGAGCAGTACTTC	CASSARGGPYFYEQYF
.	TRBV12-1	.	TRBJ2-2	TGTGCCGGAGTGAGCGGGGGAGGCACCGGGGAGCTGTTTTTT	CAGVSGGGTGELFF
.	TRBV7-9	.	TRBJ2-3	TGTGCCAGCAGCACCCGGGCCTCCCTGACAGCAGATACGCAGTATTTT	CASSTRASLTADTQYF
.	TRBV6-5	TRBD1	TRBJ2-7	TGTGCCAGCAGCCGGGACAGGGCACCCTACGAGCAGTACTTC	CASSRDRAPYEQYF
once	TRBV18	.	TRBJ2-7	TGTGCCAGCTCACCACCGGGCATCTACGAGCAGTACTTC	CASSPPGIYEQYF
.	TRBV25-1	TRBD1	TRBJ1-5	TGTGCCAGCAGTGCAAGACAGGGTGGCCAGCCCCAGCATTTT	CASSARQGGQPQHF
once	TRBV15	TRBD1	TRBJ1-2	TGTGCCACCAGCAGTCGCCCAGGGGGCAACTATGGCTACACCTTC	CATSSRPGGNYGYTF
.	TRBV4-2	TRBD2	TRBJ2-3	TGTGCCAGCAGCCAAGAGGTTGGAGCGGGGGGTTGGGATACGCAGTATTTT	CASSQEVGAGGWDTQYF
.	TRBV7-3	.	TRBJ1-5	TGTGCCAGCAGTACAGGGCTCAATCAGCCCCAGCATTTT	CASSTGLNQPQHF
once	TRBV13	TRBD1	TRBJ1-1	TGTGCCAGCAGCGACACTCTTACAGGGGGCCTCACTGAAGCTTTCTTT	CASSDTLTGGLTEAFF
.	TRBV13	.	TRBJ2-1	TGTGCCAGCAGCCCCCAGGGGTCCTACAATGAGCAGTTCTTC	CASSPQGSYNEQFF
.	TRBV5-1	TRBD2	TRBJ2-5	TGCGCCAGCAGCTCATCCGGGACTAGCGAATTGGAGACCCAGTACTTC	CASSSSGTSELETQYF
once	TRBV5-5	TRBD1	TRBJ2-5	TGTGCCAGCAGCTTGGCGGACAGGCAAGAGACCCAGTACTTC	CASSLADRQETQYF
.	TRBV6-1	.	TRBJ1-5	TGTGCCAGCAGTGATATAGGGACACATAGCAATCAGCCCCAGCATTTT	CASSDIGTHSNQPQHF
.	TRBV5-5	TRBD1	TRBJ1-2	TGTGCCAGCAGCCCAAGAATAACAGGGGTACTCGGCTACACCTTC	CASSPRITGVLGYTF
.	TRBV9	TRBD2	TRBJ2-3	TGTGCCAGCAGCACCACGAGCGGGGGGGCAGTGGATACGCAGTATTTT	CASSTTSGGAVDTQYF
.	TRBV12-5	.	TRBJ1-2	TGTGCTAGTGGTCAGGACAGTAACTATGGCTACACCTTC	CASGQDSNYGYTF
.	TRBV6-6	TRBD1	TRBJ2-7	TGTGCCAGCAGTTACTCTCCACACCGGGACAGCTACGAGCAGTACTTC	CASSYSPHRDSYEQYF
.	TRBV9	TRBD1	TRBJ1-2	TGTGCCAGCAGCACCGACAGGGGGCGTAACTATGGCTACACCTTC	CASSTDRGRNYGYTF
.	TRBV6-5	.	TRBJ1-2	TGTGCCAGCAGTTCGCCGGGACTGCCTATCTATGGCTACACCTTC	CASSSPGLPIYGYTF
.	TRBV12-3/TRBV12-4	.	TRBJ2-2	TGTGCCAGCACCCGACGGGACACCGGGGAGCTGTTTTTT	CASTRRDTGELFF
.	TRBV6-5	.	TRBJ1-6	TGTGCCAGCACTAAGGAGCGCTCCTATAATTCACCCCTCCACTTT	CASTKERSYNSPLHF
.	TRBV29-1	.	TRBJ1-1	TGCAGCGTTCTTCCCCAGGGAGCGGGCACTGAAGCTTTCTTT	CSVLPQGAGTEAFF
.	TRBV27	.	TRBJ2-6	TGTGCCAGCGGCTCTTGGAGCTCTGGGGCCAACGTCCTGACTTTC	CASGSWSSGANVLTF
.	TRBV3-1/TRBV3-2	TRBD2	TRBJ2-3	TGTGCCAGCAGCCGCCAAGGCGGGGGGGCAGTAGGAGATACGCAGTATTTT	CASSRQGGGAVGDTQYF
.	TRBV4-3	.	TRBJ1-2	TGCGCCAGCAGCCAAGATGTTCACAGGGATCGCGGCTATGGCTACACCTTC	CASSQDVHRDRGYGYTF
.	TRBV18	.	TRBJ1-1	TGTGCCAGCTCACCTTTTATCGGGAGGGAGGGTAACACTGAAGCTTTCTTT	CASSPFIGREGNTEAFF
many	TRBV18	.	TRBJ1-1	TGTGCCAGCTCACCACTCGGGGGGACTGAAGCTTTCTTT	CASSPLGGTEAFF
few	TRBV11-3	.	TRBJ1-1	TGTGCCAGCAGCTTAGGTCGGGGGAACACTGAAGCTTTCTTT	CASSLGRGNTEAFF
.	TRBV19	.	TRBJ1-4	TGTGCCAGTAGTCCGCGACAGACCATTAATGAAAAACTGTTTTTT	CASSPRQTINEKLFF
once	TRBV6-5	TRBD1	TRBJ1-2	TGTGCCAGCAGTTACTCGAGACAGGGGATCGGCTACACCTTC	CASSYSRQGIGYTF
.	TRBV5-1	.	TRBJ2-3	TGCGCCAGCTCTGAACGGGGGGCTTTAGGCACAGATACGCAGTATTTT	CASSERGALGTDTQYF